The TCR beta chain described here comes from a study of blood T cell repertoires in COVID-19. Across the study: The samples span acute and convalescent COVID-19 from the United States, Italy and Spain. PBMCs, B-cell-depleted T cells, or T cells were the source of the cDNA or gDNA that made up the material.

Trimming took off 2 bases at V and 2 bases at J, with 19 bases between the two ends. Germline CDR1 and CDR2: MNHEY and SMNVEV (reference sequence). The CDR3 has 18 amino acids. Original processing methods: Amplifying reference gene primers gave estimates of nucleated cell counts. Repertoires were generated with immunoSEQ multiplex PCR, while TCRdb's copy carries only in-frame clones and drops some. V and J calls and clone size are given by that table; D and trimming were obtained from the DNA. The sample comprises approximately 140,000 clones, around 90% of which are singletons, and less than 5% rests with the top ten. In the 2 weeks before study entry, exposed participants met a COVID-19 case, which was PCR-confirmed or clinician-diagnosed.

The sample comprised PBMCs or T cells enriched from blood (not recorded which). The rearrangement joins TRBV27 to TRBJ2-1; tentatively, D is TRBD1 (5 bases). The TCR comes from a woman in her forties who had been exposed to COVID-19. The CDR3 DNA is TGTGCCAGCAGTTTAGGGGCTCAGGGTGTGAGCCCCTACAATGAGCAGTTCTTC. The encoded protein is CASSLGAQGVSPYNEQFF.